This TCR beta chain was profiled in a study of identical twins. Broader study findings: Fewer insertions marked abundant cord blood beta clonotypes; young adult naive trended weakly, memory not at all. Out-of-frame sharing of TCR alpha in monozygotic twins was underestimated by models.

The germline V gene encodes CDR1 DFQATT and CDR2 SNEGSKA (reference sequence). The CDR3 spans 13 residues. V lost 5 bases, J lost 7 bases, and 15 bases lay in between. cDNA molecules carried unique molecular identifiers, and template switching added a universal primer site. TCRdb passed the 5' RACE reads through MiXCR, listing each CDR3 protein once. The sample records 500,000 to 650,000 distinct CDR3 sequences, 7.1% being singletons. This clonotype was seen a handful of times. The antigen is not known. The sample was also linked to a second study, of yellow fever vaccine responses in identical twins.

This TCR was recovered from a woman between 18 and 29 years old in good health. The rearrangement uses TRBV20-1 and TRBJ2-4; TRBD1 is a possible D gene (6 bases). Sequenced: PBMCs. The CDR3 here is CSAPGTGSNIQYF. The CDR3 DNA is TGCAGTGCTCCCGGCACAGGGTCGAACATTCAGTACTTC.